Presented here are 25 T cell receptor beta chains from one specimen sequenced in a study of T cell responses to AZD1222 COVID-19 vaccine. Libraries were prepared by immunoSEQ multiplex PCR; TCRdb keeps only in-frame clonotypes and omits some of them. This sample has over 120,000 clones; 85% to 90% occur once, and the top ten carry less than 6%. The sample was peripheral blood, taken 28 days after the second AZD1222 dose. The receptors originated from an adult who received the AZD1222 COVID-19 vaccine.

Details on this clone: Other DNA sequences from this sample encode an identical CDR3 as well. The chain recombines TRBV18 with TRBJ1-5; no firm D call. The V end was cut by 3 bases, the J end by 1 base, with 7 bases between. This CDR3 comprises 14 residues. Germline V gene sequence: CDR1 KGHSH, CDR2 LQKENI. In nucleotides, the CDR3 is TGTGCCAGCTCACCTCAGGACAGCAATCAGCCCCAGCATTTT. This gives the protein CASSPQDSNQPQHF.

The CDR3 DNA sequence: TGTGCCAGCAGTTCCGGAGGGTGGTCCTACAATGAGCAGTTCTTC. Amino acids: CASSSGGWSYNEQFF. The chain uses TRBV27 and TRBJ2-1, with D possibly matching TRBD2 (6 bases). V was trimmed by 4 bases and J by 1 base, leaving 11 bases between them. The CDR3 has 15 amino acids. CDR1 is MNHEY and CDR2 is SMNVEV in the germline V gene (reference sequence).

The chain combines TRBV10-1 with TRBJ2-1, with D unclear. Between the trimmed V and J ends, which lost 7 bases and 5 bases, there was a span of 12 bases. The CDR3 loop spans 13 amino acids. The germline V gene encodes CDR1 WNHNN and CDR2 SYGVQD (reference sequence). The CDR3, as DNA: TGCGCCAGCACCCAGTCCTCAAACAATGAGCAGTTCTTC. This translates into CASTQSSNNEQFF.

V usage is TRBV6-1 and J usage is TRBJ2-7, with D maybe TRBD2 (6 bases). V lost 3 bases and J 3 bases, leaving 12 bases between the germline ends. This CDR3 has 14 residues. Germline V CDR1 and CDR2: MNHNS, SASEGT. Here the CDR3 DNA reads TGTGCCAGCAGTGACGGGACTTATCACTACGAGCAGTACTTC. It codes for CASSDGTYHYEQYF.

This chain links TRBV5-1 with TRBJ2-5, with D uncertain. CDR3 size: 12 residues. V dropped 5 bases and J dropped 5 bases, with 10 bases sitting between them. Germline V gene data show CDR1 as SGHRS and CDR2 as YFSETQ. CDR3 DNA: TGCGCCAGCAGGAGCCCCGGGGAGACCCAGTACTTC. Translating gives CASRSPGETQYF.

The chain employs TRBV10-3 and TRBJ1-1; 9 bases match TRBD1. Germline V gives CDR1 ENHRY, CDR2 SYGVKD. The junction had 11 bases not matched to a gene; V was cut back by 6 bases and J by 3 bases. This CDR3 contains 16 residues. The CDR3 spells CAISPDRGKRDTEAFF. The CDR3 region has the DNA TGTGCCATCAGCCCGGACAGGGGAAAAAGGGACACTGAAGCTTTCTTT.

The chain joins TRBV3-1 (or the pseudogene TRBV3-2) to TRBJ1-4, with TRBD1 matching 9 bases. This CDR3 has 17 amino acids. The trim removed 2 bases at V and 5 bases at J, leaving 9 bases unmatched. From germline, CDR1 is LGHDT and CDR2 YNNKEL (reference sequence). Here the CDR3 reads CASSQPGQGWVNEKLFF. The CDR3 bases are TGTGCCAGCAGCCAACCGGGACAGGGATGGGTAAATGAAAAACTGTTTTTT.

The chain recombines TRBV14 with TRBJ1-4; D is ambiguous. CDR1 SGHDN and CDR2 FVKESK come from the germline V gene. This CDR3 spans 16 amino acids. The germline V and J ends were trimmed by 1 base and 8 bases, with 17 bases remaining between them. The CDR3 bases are TGTGCCAGCAGCCAAGTAATAGAGAGCTTCACCGAAAAACTGTTTTTT. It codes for CASSQVIESFTEKLFF.

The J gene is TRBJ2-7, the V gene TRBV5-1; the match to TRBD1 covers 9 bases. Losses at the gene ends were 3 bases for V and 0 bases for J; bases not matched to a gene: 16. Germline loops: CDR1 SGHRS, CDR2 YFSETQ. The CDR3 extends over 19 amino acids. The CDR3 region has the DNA TGCGCCAGCAGCTCGGGCATAACCGGGACAGGGCTCTTCTCCTACGAGCAGTACTTC. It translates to CASSSGITGTGLFSYEQYF.

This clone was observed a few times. This CDR3 reads CASSRGGTGYQETQYF. CDR3 DNA: TGTGCCAGCAGCCGGGGGGGGACAGGGTACCAAGAGACCCAGTACTTC. V is TRBV5-8 and J is TRBJ2-5, with D possibly being TRBD1 (9 bases). The V gene's germline CDR1 is SGHTS and CDR2 YDEGEE. Trimming stripped 4 bases from V and 0 bases from J, with 16 bases between. The CDR3 sequence is 16 residues long.

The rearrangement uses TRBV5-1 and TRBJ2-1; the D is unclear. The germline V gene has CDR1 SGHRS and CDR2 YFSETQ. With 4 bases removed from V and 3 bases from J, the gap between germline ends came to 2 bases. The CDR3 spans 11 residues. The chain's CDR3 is CASSDYNEQFF. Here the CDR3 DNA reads TGCGCCAGCAGCGACTACAATGAGCAGTTCTTC.

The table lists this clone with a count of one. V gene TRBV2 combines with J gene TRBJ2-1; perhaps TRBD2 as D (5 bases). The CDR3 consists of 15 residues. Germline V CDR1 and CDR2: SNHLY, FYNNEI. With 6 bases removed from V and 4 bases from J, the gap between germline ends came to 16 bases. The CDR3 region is CASRTLAEAYNEQFF. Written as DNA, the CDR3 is TGTGCCAGCAGGACTCTAGCTGAGGCGTACAATGAGCAGTTCTTC.

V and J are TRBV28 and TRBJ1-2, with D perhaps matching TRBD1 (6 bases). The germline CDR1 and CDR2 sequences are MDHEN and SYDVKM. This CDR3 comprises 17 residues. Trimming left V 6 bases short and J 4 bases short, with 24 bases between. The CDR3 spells CASRLRPYREKGYGYTF. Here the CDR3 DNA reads TGTGCCAGCAGGCTGAGACCCTACAGGGAGAAGGGCTATGGCTACACCTTC.

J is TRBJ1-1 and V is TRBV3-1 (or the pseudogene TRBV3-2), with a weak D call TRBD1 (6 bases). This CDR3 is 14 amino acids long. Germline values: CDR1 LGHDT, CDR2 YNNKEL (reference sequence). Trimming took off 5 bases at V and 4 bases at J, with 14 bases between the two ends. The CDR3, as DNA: TGTGCCAGCAGCGCATCACTAGGGGGCACTGAAGCTTTCTTT. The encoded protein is CASSASLGGTEAFF.

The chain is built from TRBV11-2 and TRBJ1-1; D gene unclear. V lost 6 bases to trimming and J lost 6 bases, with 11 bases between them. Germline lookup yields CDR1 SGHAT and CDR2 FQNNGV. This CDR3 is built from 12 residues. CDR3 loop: CASSPPAPEAFF. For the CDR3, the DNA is TGTGCCAGCAGTCCCCCCGCACCTGAAGCTTTCTTT.

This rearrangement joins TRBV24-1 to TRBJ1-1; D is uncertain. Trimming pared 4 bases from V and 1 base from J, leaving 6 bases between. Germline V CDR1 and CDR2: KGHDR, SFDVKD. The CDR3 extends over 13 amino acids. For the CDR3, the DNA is TGTGCCACCAGTGACCCCCCGAACACTGAAGCTTTCTTT. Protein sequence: CATSDPPNTEAFF.

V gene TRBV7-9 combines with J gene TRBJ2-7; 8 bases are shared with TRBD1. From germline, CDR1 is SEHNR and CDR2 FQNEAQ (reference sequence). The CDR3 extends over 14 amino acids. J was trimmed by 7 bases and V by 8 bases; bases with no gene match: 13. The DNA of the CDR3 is TGTGCCAGCCGCCCGGCCAGGGGGCTGGGGGAGCAGTACTTC. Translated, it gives CASRPARGLGEQYF.

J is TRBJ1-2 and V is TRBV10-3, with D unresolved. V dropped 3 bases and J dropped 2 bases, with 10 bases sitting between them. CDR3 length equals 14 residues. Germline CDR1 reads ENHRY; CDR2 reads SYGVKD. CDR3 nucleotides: TGTGCCATCAGTGACCCGCCGGGGAACTATGGCTACACCTTC. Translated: CAISDPPGNYGYTF.

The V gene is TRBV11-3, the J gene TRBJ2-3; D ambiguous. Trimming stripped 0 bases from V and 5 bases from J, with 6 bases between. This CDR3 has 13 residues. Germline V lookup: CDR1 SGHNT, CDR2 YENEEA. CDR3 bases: TGTGCCAGCAGCTTAGATCAGGTAGATACGCAGTATTTT. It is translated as CASSLDQVDTQYF.

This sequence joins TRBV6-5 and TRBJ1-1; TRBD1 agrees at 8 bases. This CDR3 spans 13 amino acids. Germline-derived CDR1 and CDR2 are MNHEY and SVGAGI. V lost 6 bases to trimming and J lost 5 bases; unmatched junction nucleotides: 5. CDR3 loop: CASSLQGGTEAFF. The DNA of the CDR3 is TGTGCCAGCAGCCTACAGGGGGGGACTGAAGCTTTCTTT.

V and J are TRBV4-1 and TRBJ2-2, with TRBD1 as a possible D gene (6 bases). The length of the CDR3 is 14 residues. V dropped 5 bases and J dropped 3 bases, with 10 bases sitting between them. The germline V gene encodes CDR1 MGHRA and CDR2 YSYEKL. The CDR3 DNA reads TGCGCCAGCAGCAGGGGGAGCGACACCGGGGAGCTGTTTTTT. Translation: CASSRGSDTGELFF.

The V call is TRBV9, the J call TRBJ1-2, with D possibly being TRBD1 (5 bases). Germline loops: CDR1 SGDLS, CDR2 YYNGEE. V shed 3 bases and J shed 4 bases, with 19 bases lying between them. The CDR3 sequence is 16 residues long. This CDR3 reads CASSATQGTVTYGYTF. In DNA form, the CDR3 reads TGTGCCAGCAGCGCCACCCAAGGGACGGTAACCTATGGCTACACCTTC.

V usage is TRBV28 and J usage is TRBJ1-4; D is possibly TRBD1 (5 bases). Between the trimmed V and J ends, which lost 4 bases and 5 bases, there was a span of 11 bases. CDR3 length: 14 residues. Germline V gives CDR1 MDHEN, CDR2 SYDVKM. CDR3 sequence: CASSYHDRNEKLFF. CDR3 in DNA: TGTGCCAGCAGTTACCATGACAGAAATGAAAAACTGTTTTTT.

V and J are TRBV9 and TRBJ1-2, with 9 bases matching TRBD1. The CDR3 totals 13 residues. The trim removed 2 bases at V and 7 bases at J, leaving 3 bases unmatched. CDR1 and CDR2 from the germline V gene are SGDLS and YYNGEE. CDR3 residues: CASSVGQGFGYTF. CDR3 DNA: TGTGCCAGCAGCGTCGGACAGGGGTTTGGCTACACCTTC.

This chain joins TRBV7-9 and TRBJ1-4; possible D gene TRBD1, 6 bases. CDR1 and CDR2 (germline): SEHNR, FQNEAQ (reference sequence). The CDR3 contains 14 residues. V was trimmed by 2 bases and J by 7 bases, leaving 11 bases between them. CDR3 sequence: CASSLLTGAEKLFF. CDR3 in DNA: TGTGCCAGCAGCTTATTGACGGGGGCTGAAAAACTGTTTTTT.